The next 16 T cell receptor beta chains were all read from a single sample in a study of vaccination and CD4 T cells after COVID-19. Their cognate antigens are unknown. Treatment: approximately 11-day PBMC culture with coronavirus spike peptide pools or control peptides (ViraFEST assay). Cultured CD4+ T cell DNA was sequenced using the Oncomine TCR Beta short-read assay. Each CDR3 protein gets one entry after TCRdb re-called the PCR reads with MiXCR. Here the sample spans 14,000 or so distinct CDR3 sequences, 52% being singletons. The material sequenced was CD4+ T cells from blood, cultured in vitro. The source is a human donor who had recovered from COVID-19.

This chain uses TRBV9 with TRBJ2-6, with D possibly called TRBD1 or TRBD2 (5 bases each). The CDR3 extends over 15 amino acids. The ends were cut back, 0 bases at V and 4 bases at J, with 8 bases in the middle. The germline gives CDR1 SGDLS, CDR2 YYNGEE. The CDR3 region has the DNA TGTGCCAGCAGCGTAGGGGGGTCCGGGGCCAACGTCCTGACTTTC. As protein: CASSVGGSGANVLTF. The entire variable domain, with the rest obtained from reference TRBV9 and TRBJ2-6, is as follows: DSGVTQTPKHLITATGQRVTLRCSPRSGDLSVYWYQQSLDQGLQFLIQYYNGEERAKGNILERFSAQQFPDLHSELNLSSLELGDSALYFCASSVGGSGANVLTFGAGSRLTVL.

This clonotype came up a few times. The rearrangement links TRBV4-1 to TRBJ1-2; D gene unclear. Trimming stripped 4 bases from V and 4 bases from J, with 16 bases between. Germline V gene data show CDR1 as MGHRA and CDR2 as YSYEKL. This CDR3 is built from 15 residues. CDR3 protein: CASSPRVGVPYGYTF. The CDR3 coding sequence is TGCGCCAGCAGCCCGCGAGTAGGCGTCCCCTATGGCTACACCTTC.

This chain uses TRBV5-5 with TRBJ2-1; D gene uncertain. The V end was cut by 0 bases, the J end by 14 bases, with 12 bases between. Looked up from germline, CDR1 is SGHKS and CDR2 is YYEKEE (reference sequence). This CDR3 has 12 residues. CDR3: CASSLVTSGEFF. CDR3 sequence (DNA): TGTGCCAGCAGCTTGGTGACTTCTGGGGAGTTCTTC.

The chain combines TRBV28 with TRBJ2-7; no clear D gene. V lost 7 bases and J lost 2, with 18 bases in between. Germline CDR1 reads MDHEN; CDR2 reads SYDVKM. CDR3 length equals 15 residues. CDR3 nucleotides: TGTGCCAGCACCTTAAGTTGGGGAAGAACCTACGAGCAGTACTTC. Its translation is CASTLSWGRTYEQYF.

The chain employs TRBV4-1 and TRBJ1-6, with a tentative D call TRBD1 (5 bases). The CDR3 extends over 17 amino acids. Germline V gene data show CDR1 as MGHRA and CDR2 as YSYEKL. Between the trimmed V and J ends, which lost 1 base and 0 bases, there was a span of 10 bases. CDR3 loop: CASSQVFDSSYNSPLHF. The CDR3 nucleotides are TGCGCCAGCAGCCAAGTATTTGACAGCTCCTATAATTCACCCCTCCACTTT.

This chain uses TRBV10-1 with TRBJ2-1; 8 bases align to TRBD1. Germline CDR1 reads WNHNN; CDR2 reads SYGVQD (reference sequence). The V gene end was trimmed by 6 bases and the J gene end by 16 bases; junction bases not matched to a gene: 14. This CDR3 contains 13 residues. Written as DNA, the CDR3 is TGCGCCAGCAGCGAACAAAATGGACAGGGTGTCTTCTTC. Protein product: CASSEQNGQGVFF.

This clonotype was observed once. The chain joins TRBV7-9 to TRBJ2-2, with 12 nucleotides matching TRBD1. Germline lookup yields CDR1 SEHNR and CDR2 FQNEAQ (reference sequence). The junction had 3 bases not matched to a gene; V was cut back by 4 bases and J by 6 bases. This CDR3 spans 15 amino acids. CDR3 sequence (DNA): TGTGCCAGCAGCTCCTGGGACAGGGGGCCCGGGGAGCTGTTTTTT. It encodes CASSSWDRGPGELFF.

The chain recombines TRBV20-1 with TRBJ2-1, with TRBD2 matching over 11 bases. Germline trimming cut 1 base from V and 8 bases from J; bases unmatched to any gene: 10. There are 16 residues in the CDR3. Germline values: CDR1 DFQATT, CDR2 SNEGSKA (reference sequence). The chain's CDR3 is CSARARPGLAVDEQFF. The DNA for the CDR3 is TGCAGTGCTAGAGCTAGGCCGGGACTAGCGGTAGATGAGCAGTTCTTC.

In this sample, this clonotype turned up once. The chain uses TRBV27 and TRBJ1-2, with D possibly TRBD1 on 6 matching bases. The V gene's germline CDR1 is MNHEY and CDR2 SMNVEV (reference sequence). V was clipped by 6 bases and J by 4 bases, with 24 bases between them. The CDR3 spans 17 residues. CDR3 sequence: CASSKEGGRGRSYGYTF. CDR3 sequence (DNA): TGTGCCAGCAGCAAAGAGGGGGGGAGGGGCCGGAGCTATGGCTACACCTTC.

CDR3 protein: CASSEGYSNQPQHF. The DNA for the CDR3 is TGTGCCAGCAGTGAGGGGTACAGCAATCAGCCCCAGCATTTT. This chain links TRBV2 with TRBJ1-5, with D unclear. The CDR3 covers 14 residues. CDR1 is SNHLY and CDR2 is FYNNEI in the germline V gene. The V end lost 3 bases, the J end lost 1 base, and 7 bases lay between the germline ends.

The rearrangement uses TRBV19 and TRBJ1-5; D not resolved. The CDR3 has 12 amino acids. Germline V gene lookup returns CDR1 LNHDA and CDR2 SQIVND (reference sequence). V gave up 5 bases and J gave up 4 bases, with 6 bases separating them. The CDR3 sequence: CASSLQNQPQHF. In DNA, the CDR3 is TGTGCCAGTAGTCTCCAAAATCAGCCCCAGCATTTT.

The chain carries TRBV11-3 and TRBJ1-6; TRBD1 matches 8 bases. From germline, CDR1 is SGHNT and CDR2 YENEEA. The length of the CDR3 is 16 residues. The ends lost 3 bases at V and 5 bases at J; junction bases unmatched: 6. CDR3 DNA sequence: TGTGCCAGCAGCTTCACGACCAGGGGGCATAATTCACCCCTCCACTTT. Protein sequence: CASSFTTRGHNSPLHF.

V gene TRBV5-1 combines with J gene TRBJ2-7, with 8 bases lining up with TRBD1. The germline V gene has CDR1 SGHRS and CDR2 YFSETQ. After removal of 0 bases from V and 6 bases from J, the junction contained 8 bases not matched to a gene. The CDR3 has 15 residues. The CDR3 sequence: CASSLALDRVVEQYF. CDR3 nucleotides: TGCGCCAGCAGCTTGGCCCTGGACAGGGTTGTCGAGCAGTACTTC.

The rearrangement links TRBV10-1 to TRBJ2-3; 8 bases are shared with TRBD1. This CDR3 is built from 15 residues. Germline V gene sequence: CDR1 WNHNN, CDR2 SYGVQD (reference sequence). V was clipped by 4 bases and J by 5 bases; unmatched bases: 8. The CDR3 reads CASSVGQGYIDTQYF. The DNA of the CDR3 is TGCGCCAGCAGTGTTGGACAGGGTTATATAGATACGCAGTATTTT.

The rearrangement joins TRBV19 to TRBJ1-2, with 9 positions matching TRBD1. The CDR3 sequence is 16 residues long. Germline CDR1 LNHDA, CDR2 SQIVND (reference sequence). V shed 2 bases, J shed 4 bases, and the junction held 8 bases outside the gene matches. The CDR3 nucleotides are TGTGCCAGTAGTATAAGTGGCGGACAGGGGCGCTATGGCTACACCTTC. It encodes CASSISGGQGRYGYTF.

The CDR3 reads CASSYRGLAGQYEQYF. For the CDR3, the DNA is TGTGCCAGCAGTTACCGGGGACTAGCGGGCCAATACGAGCAGTACTTC. The V call is TRBV6-2 or TRBV6-3, the J call TRBJ2-7; 12 nucleotides line up with TRBD2. V dropped 2 bases and J dropped 4; count of bases not matched to a gene: 6. This CDR3 has 16 residues. Germline V gene data show CDR1 as MNHEY and CDR2 as SVGEGT.